This TCR beta chain was retrieved from a study of blood T cell repertoires in COVID-19. The wider study: Samples of COVID-19 (acute and convalescent) were obtained from the United States, Italy and Spain.

Looked up from germline, CDR1 is WNHNN and CDR2 is SYGVQD (reference sequence). The CDR3 runs 14 residues. V lost 5 bases, J lost 8 bases, and 8 bases stayed unmatched. In the original processing: Scientists estimated how many nucleated cells there were by amplifying reference gene primers. TCRdb keeps only in-frame clones here, not all; method: immunoSEQ multiplex PCR. D and trimming come from the DNA, and the V and J calls and clone size come from that table. The top ten clones hold around 5.5% of a sample with 110,000 or so clones, more than 80% of them seen once. Specimen: peripheral blood. The sequence was obtained from a woman in her fifties or sixties with COVID-19, enrolled during active disease. The chain uses TRBV10-1 and TRBJ2-1; 8 bases are a match to TRBD1. Written as DNA, the CDR3 is TGCGCCAGCAGTTATCCGGACAGGGATGATGAGCAGTTCTTC. It is translated as CASSYPDRDDEQFF.